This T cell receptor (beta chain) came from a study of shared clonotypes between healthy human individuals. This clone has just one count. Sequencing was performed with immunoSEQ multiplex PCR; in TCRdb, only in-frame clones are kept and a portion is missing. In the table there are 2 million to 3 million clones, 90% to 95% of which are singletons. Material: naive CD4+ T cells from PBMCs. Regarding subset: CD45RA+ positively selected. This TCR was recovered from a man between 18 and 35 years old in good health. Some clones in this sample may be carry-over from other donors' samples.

The CDR3 here is CASSFSGPNEKLFF. DNA for the CDR3: TGCGCCAGCAGCTTTTCGGGTCCTAATGAAAAACTGTTTTTT. The rearrangement joins TRBV5-1 to TRBJ1-4; D gene ambiguous. Germline CDR1 and CDR2: SGHRS and YFSETQ. The V end was cut by 2 bases, the J end by 3 bases, with 8 bases between. This CDR3 comprises 14 residues.